This TCR beta chain derives from a study of T cell responses to AZD1222 COVID-19 vaccine. Sequenced by immunoSEQ multiplex PCR; TCRdb stores in-frame clones only, minus some. The sample records over 150,000 clones, 90% being singletons. The V and J ends lost 7 bases and 2 bases respectively, with 15 bases between them. The V gene's germline CDR1 is MNHEY and CDR2 SVGAGI. This CDR3 has 14 amino acids. The sequencing here drew on peripheral blood, taken on day 0 of AZD1222 vaccination. This clonotype was obtained from an adult in good health. V gene TRBV6-5 combines with J gene TRBJ2-7, with D possibly matching TRBD1 (5 bases). The DNA for the CDR3 is TGTGCCAGCAATAGGGTGGGGCCTACCTACGAGCAGTACTTC. This codes for CASNRVGPTYEQYF.